A single sample gave rise to the 8 T cell receptor beta chains below, sequenced in a study of T cell responses to AZD1222 COVID-19 vaccine. Profiling relied on immunoSEQ multiplex PCR, and the TCRdb table lists in-frame clones only, not all of them. The table includes 110,000 to 150,000 clones, 93% detected once. Sequencing was performed on peripheral blood, taken on day 0 of AZD1222 vaccination. These receptors were obtained from an adult in good health.

The chain uses TRBV4-3 and TRBJ1-2; D is unresolved. The germline V gene encodes CDR1 LGHNA and CDR2 YSLEER. This CDR3 spans 15 amino acids. V gave up 0 bases and J gave up 3 bases, with 11 bases separating them. CDR3 bases: TGCGCCAGCAGCCAAGAAAGGGTGCCACACTATGGCTACACCTTC. Protein sequence: CASSQERVPHYGYTF.

The chain has TRBV2 and TRBJ2-7, with 7 positions matching TRBD1. Germline V gene data show CDR1 as SNHLY and CDR2 as FYNNEI. V shed 8 bases, J shed 0 bases, and the junction held 16 bases outside the gene matches. This CDR3 spans 17 amino acids. DNA for the CDR3: TGTGCCAGCGAGAACACCATAAGGGGGCCCAGCTCCTACGAGCAGTACTTC. Translated, it gives CASENTIRGPSSYEQYF.

The V call is TRBV2, the J call TRBJ1-5, with 7 bases lining up with TRBD1. Germline V gives CDR1 SNHLY, CDR2 FYNNEI. The CDR3 covers 14 residues. J lost 3 bases, V lost 6 bases, and 5 bases had no gene match. The CDR3 region has the DNA TGTGCCAGCAGGCGAGGGGGCACCAATCAGCCCCAGCATTTT. Translating gives CASRRGGTNQPQHF.

The rearrangement joins TRBV5-1 to TRBJ2-6; weak D call: TRBD1 (6 bases). Trimming removed 0 bases from V and 0 bases from J, with 13 bases in between. CDR1 and CDR2 from the germline V gene are SGHRS and YFSETQ. CDR3 length: 18 residues. CDR3 nucleotide sequence: TGCGCCAGCAGCTTGGGGGGGACACCGGTCTCTGGGGCCAACGTCCTGACTTTC. It codes for CASSLGGTPVSGANVLTF.

The chain has TRBV2 and TRBJ1-2; no clear D. Germline V gene lookup returns CDR1 SNHLY and CDR2 FYNNEI. The CDR3 consists of 13 residues. The V end lost 2 bases, the J end lost 8 bases, and 12 bases lay between the germline ends. CDR3 amino acids: CASSETRSLGYTF. The CDR3 DNA sequence: TGTGCCAGCAGTGAAACGCGGTCGCTGGGCTACACCTTC.

This clone was detected only a few times. The chain joins TRBV7-9 to TRBJ1-2; D is uncertain. Trimming took 1 base from V and 4 from J, leaving 7 bases between them. This CDR3 spans 13 amino acids. Germline CDR1 and CDR2: SEHNR and FQNEAQ (reference sequence). In nucleotides, the CDR3 is TGTGCCAGCAGCTTAGGAGTAATCTATGGCTACACCTTC. Protein: CASSLGVIYGYTF.

This chain uses TRBV28 with TRBJ1-5; weak D call: TRBD1 (6 bases). Germline values: CDR1 MDHEN, CDR2 SYDVKM. The CDR3 loop spans 15 amino acids. V was clipped by 3 bases and J by 6 bases, with 15 bases between them. CDR3 protein: CASSFDQGIGQPQHF. CDR3 bases: TGTGCCAGCAGTTTTGATCAGGGGATCGGTCAGCCCCAGCATTTT.

The V gene is TRBV6-5, the J gene TRBJ2-3, with D unresolved. The CDR3 loop spans 11 amino acids. The V gene lost 2 bases and the J gene lost 5 bases, with 2 bases spanning the gap. Germline CDR1 reads MNHEY; CDR2 reads SVGAGI. CDR3 bases: TGTGCCAGCAGTTACGAAGATACGCAGTATTTT. Protein product: CASSYEDTQYF.